Each of the 9 T cell receptor beta chains below was sequenced from the same sample in a study of beta chain features in type 1 diabetes. Reverse transcribing all isolated RNA meant expressed TCRB transcripts were sequenced. Generated by immunoSEQ multiplex PCR, the TCRdb table keeps only in-frame clones and is missing some. The sample yields 200,000 to 300,000 clones, less than 15% seen once. The sequenced sample consisted of naive CD4+ T cells from blood. These receptors were collected from a woman in her forties in good health.

J is TRBJ2-3 and V is TRBV7-2; 9 positions match TRBD2. CDR1 and CDR2 from the germline V gene are SGHTA and FQGNSA. This CDR3 contains 15 residues. The junction had 3 bases not matched to a gene; V was cut back by 3 bases and J by 2 bases. The CDR3 loop reads CASSFAGGPTDTQYF. The CDR3 nucleotides read TGTGCCAGCAGCTTTGCGGGGGGGCCCACAGATACGCAGTATTTT.

The sample holds a few counts of this clone. The genes are TRBV10-3 and TRBJ2-7; D may be TRBD2 (7 bases). V was shortened by 4 bases and J by 7 bases, with 17 bases between the two germline ends. Germline V gene sequence: CDR1 ENHRY, CDR2 SYGVKD. This CDR3 has 14 amino acids. DNA of the CDR3: TGTGCCATCAGTGCGGGGGGCCCCCCTCGGGAGCAGTACTTC. Its translation: CAISAGGPPREQYF.

The chain recombines TRBV4-3 with TRBJ1-1; D is unclear. The CDR3 has 15 residues. V lost 0 bases and J lost 4, with 12 bases in between. Germline V gene sequence: CDR1 LGHNA, CDR2 YSLEER. CDR3 DNA sequence: TGCGCCAGCAGCCAAGAAGCGGCTACCACCACTGAAGCTTTCTTT. This codes for CASSQEAATTTEAFF.

V usage is TRBV2 and J usage is TRBJ2-3; 7 nucleotides agree with TRBD1. CDR3 length: 13 residues. The J segment lost 4 bases and the V segment lost 6 bases, leaving 4 bases of the junction unmatched. Germline-derived CDR1 and CDR2 are SNHLY and FYNNEI. Here the CDR3 reads CASRRGGPDTQYF. CDR3 sequence (DNA): TGTGCCAGCAGGAGAGGGGGCCCAGATACGCAGTATTTT.

For this clone: Additional DNA sequences in this sample encode the identical CDR3. This chain joins TRBV15 and TRBJ1-3, with a tentative D call TRBD1 (5 bases). Germline lookup yields CDR1 LNHNV and CDR2 YYDKDF (reference sequence). The CDR3 totals 15 residues. V lost 0 bases and J 0 bases, leaving 6 bases between the germline ends. CDR3 sequence reads: CATSRDRGSGNTIYF. For the CDR3, the DNA is TGTGCCACCAGCAGAGATAGGGGCTCTGGAAACACCATATATTTT.

This clone has only a few counts. The rearrangement links TRBV11-2 to TRBJ2-7; D unclear. This CDR3 has 14 residues. Trimming took off 2 bases at V and 3 bases at J, with 11 bases between the two ends. The germline V gene encodes CDR1 SGHAT and CDR2 FQNNGV. CDR3 coding DNA: TGTGCCAGCAGCTTACTATTCACTTACTACGAGCAGTACTTC. Its protein is CASSLLFTYYEQYF.

The chain links TRBV11-2 to TRBJ1-2, with TRBD1 as a possible D gene (6 bases). This CDR3 comprises 16 residues. Germline lookup yields CDR1 SGHAT and CDR2 FQNNGV. V was cut by 1 base and J by 4 bases, with 16 bases left in between. Written as DNA, the CDR3 is TGTGCCAGCAGCTTAGTAGGCGGCTTAGGGGGCTATGGCTACACCTTC. This gives the protein CASSLVGGLGGYGYTF.

The table lists this clone with a few counts. V usage is TRBV5-6 and J usage is TRBJ2-7, with a possible D match to TRBD1 (5 bases). V was pared by 4 bases and J by 5 bases, with 10 bases between. The length of the CDR3 is 12 residues. Per the germline V gene, CDR1 is SGHDT and CDR2 is YYEEEE. This CDR3 reads CASSQTRDEQYF. Written as DNA, the CDR3 is TGTGCCAGCAGCCAAACCAGGGACGAGCAGTACTTC.

This sequence joins TRBV5-1 and TRBJ2-1; possible D gene TRBD2, 5 bases. The CDR3 runs 16 residues. V was pared by 4 bases and J by 3 bases, with 17 bases between. Germline V gene sequence: CDR1 SGHRS, CDR2 YFSETQ. CDR3 protein: CASSLLRGNDYNEQFF. The DNA for the CDR3 is TGCGCCAGCAGCCTCCTTCGGGGTAATGACTACAATGAGCAGTTCTTC.